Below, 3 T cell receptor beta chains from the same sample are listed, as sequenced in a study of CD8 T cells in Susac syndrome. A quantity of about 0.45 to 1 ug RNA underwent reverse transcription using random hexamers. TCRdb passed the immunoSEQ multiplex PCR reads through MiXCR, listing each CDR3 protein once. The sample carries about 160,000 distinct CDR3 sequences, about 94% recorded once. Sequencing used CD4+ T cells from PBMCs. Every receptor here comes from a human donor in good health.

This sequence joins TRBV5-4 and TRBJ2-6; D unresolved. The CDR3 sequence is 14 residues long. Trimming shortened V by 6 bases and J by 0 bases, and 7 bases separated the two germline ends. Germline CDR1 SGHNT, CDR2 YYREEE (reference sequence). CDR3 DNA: TGTGCCAGCACTCCAGTCTCTGGGGCCAACGTCCTGACTTTC. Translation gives CASTPVSGANVLTF.

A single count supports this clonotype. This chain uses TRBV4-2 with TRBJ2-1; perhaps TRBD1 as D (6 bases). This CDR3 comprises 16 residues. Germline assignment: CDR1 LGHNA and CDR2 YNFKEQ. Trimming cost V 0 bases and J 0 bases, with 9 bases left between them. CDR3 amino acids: CASSQEGQLSYNEQFF. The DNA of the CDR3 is TGTGCCAGCAGCCAAGAGGGACAACTCTCCTACAATGAGCAGTTCTTC.

Here the CDR3 DNA reads TGTGCCAGTAGTACCACGAGTAGTGGGGAGACCCAGTACTTC. Translating it yields CASSTTSSGETQYF. J is TRBJ2-5 and V is TRBV19, with unresolved D. This CDR3 region has 14 residues. V was shortened by 4 bases and J by 5 bases, with 14 bases between the two germline ends. Germline V gene data show CDR1 as LNHDA and CDR2 as SQIVND (reference sequence).